A single sample is the source of the 8 T cell receptor beta chains below, sequenced in a study of cytomegalovirus exposure and HLA in healthy donors. The PCR made use of 60 Vbeta and 13 Jbeta primers. Generated by immunoSEQ multiplex PCR, the TCRdb table keeps only in-frame clones and is missing some. The table has around 93,000 clones, approximately 81% seen once. The source material was PBMCs. All receptors come from a woman in her thirties or forties in good health and CMV-seronegative.

This clone was seen once. The chain links TRBV7-9 to TRBJ1-2, with D unresolved. V was shortened by 4 bases and J by 6 bases, with 21 bases between the two germline ends. This CDR3 spans 16 amino acids. Germline CDR1 and CDR2: SEHNR and FQNEAQ (reference sequence). This chain's CDR3 is CASSWEVRSSPHGYTF. The CDR3 DNA sequence: TGTGCCAGCAGCTGGGAGGTGCGTAGCAGCCCCCATGGCTACACCTTC.

The chain combines TRBV19 with TRBJ2-7; D is uncertain. V was clipped by 3 bases and J by 4 bases, with 16 bases between them. Germline loops: CDR1 LNHDA, CDR2 SQIVND (reference sequence). This CDR3 is built from 15 residues. The CDR3 nucleotides are TGTGCCAGTAGTATCGGTCGCGGCCGGCTGTACGAGCAGTACTTC. It is translated as CASSIGRGRLYEQYF. The full variable domain, its missing parts supplied by reference TRBV19 and TRBJ2-7, is DGGITQSPKYLFRKEGQNVTLSCEQNLNHDAMYWYRQDPGQGLRLIYYSQIVNDFQKGDIAEGYSVSREKKESFPLTVTSAQKNPTAFYLCASSIGRGRLYEQYFGPGTRLTVT.

Notes on this clone: One end of the junction varies from germline; a read error may be responsible. The rearrangement uses TRBV5-4 and TRBJ2-1; 13 nucleotides line up with TRBD2. The CDR3 covers 16 residues. Germline loops: CDR1 SGHNT, CDR2 YYREEE (reference sequence). The CDR3: CASSSLGLAGVNERFF. The CDR3 nucleotides are TGTGCCAGCAGCTCGTTAGGACTAGCGGGAGTCAATGAGCGGTTCTTC.

The rearrangement uses TRBV28 and TRBJ2-7; 10 bases match TRBD2. The CDR3 consists of 14 residues. The J segment lost 2 bases and the V segment lost 4 bases, leaving 2 bases of the junction unmatched. Germline assignment: CDR1 MDHEN and CDR2 SYDVKM. The CDR3 loop is CASSYLAGAYEQYF. Written as DNA, the CDR3 is TGTGCCAGCAGTTATCTAGCGGGAGCCTACGAGCAGTACTTC.

The rearrangement uses TRBV27 and TRBJ1-5; 9 bases are shared with TRBD1. V shed 2 bases and J 4 bases; nucleotides not matched to a gene: 6. This CDR3 is built from 16 residues. Germline CDR1 reads MNHEY; CDR2 reads SMNVEV (reference sequence). The CDR3 is CASSLTGTGRNQPQHF. CDR3 coding DNA: TGTGCCAGCAGTTTAACCGGGACAGGGCGAAATCAGCCCCAGCATTTT.

The V gene is TRBV7-2, the J gene TRBJ2-5; D unresolved. Germline values: CDR1 SGHTA, CDR2 FQGNSA. The CDR3 totals 12 residues. V was clipped by 4 bases and J by 4 bases, with 7 bases between them. The CDR3 DNA reads TGTGCCAGCAGCTCTCGGTCAGAGACCCAGTACTTC. Protein: CASSSRSETQYF.

V usage is TRBV28 and J usage is TRBJ1-1, with a tentative D call TRBD1 (5 bases). Trimming took off 7 bases at V and 5 bases at J, with 14 bases between the two ends. The CDR3 consists of 13 residues. Looked up from germline, CDR1 is MDHEN and CDR2 is SYDVKM. The CDR3 bases are TGTGCCAGCATGCCAGGGAGGAATACTGAAGCTTTCTTT. It yields the protein CASMPGRNTEAFF.

CDR3 in amino acids: CASRLLAGVREQYF. The DNA for the CDR3 is TGTGCCAGCAGGCTACTAGCGGGAGTACGAGAGCAGTACTTC. The chain links TRBV6-5 to TRBJ2-7; 11 positions agree with TRBD2. Germline loops: CDR1 MNHEY, CDR2 SVGAGI. CDR3 length equals 14 residues. The junction had 8 bases not matched to a gene; V was cut back by 6 bases and J by 7 bases.